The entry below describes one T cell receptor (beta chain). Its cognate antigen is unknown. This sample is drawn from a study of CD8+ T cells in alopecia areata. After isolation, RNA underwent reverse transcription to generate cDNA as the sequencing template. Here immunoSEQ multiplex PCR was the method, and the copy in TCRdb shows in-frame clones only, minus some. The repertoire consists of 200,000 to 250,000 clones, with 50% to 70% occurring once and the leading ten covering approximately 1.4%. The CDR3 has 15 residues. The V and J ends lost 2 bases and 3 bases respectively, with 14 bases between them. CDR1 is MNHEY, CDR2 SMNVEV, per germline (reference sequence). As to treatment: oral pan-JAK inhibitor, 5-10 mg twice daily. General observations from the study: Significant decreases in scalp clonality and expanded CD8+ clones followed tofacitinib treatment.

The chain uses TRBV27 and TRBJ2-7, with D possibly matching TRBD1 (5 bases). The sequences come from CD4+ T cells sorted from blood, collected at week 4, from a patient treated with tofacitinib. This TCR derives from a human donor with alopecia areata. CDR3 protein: CASSLRALRGYEQYF. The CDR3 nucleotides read TGTGCCAGCAGTTTACGGGCCCTAAGGGGCTACGAGCAGTACTTC.